This TCR beta chain comes out of a study of T cells in Graves' hyperthyroidism and ophthalmopathy. The investigators amplified TCR beta CDR3 regions from RNA transcripts. The HTBI set primed first-round TCR CDR3 RT-PCR. TCRdb analysed the multiplex PCR reads with MiXCR anew, one entry per CDR3 protein. The data contain 610,000 or so distinct CDR3 sequences, 35% to 55% of them singletons. This CDR3 region has 13 residues. Germline CDR1 LNHNV, CDR2 YYDKDF (reference sequence). For this clonotype: Its antigen is not identified. Compared with germline, one end of the junction differs, possibly owing to a read error.

General study points: The model made its ophthalmopathy prediction, and onset followed a median approximately 6 months later.

Source material: peripheral blood or thyroid tissue (not recorded which). The chain carries TRBV15 and TRBJ2-5, with D hard to call. The TCR was taken from a woman between 18 and 29 years old with Graves' hyperthyroidism. CDR3 DNA: TGTGCCAGCAGCTTTCATAACCCGGAGACCCAGTACTTC. It yields the protein CASSFHNPETQYF.